This T cell receptor beta chain derives from a study of blood T cells in healthy people across ages. General study results and limits: In the absence of known donor CMV status, changes in expanded clonotypes were possibly confounded.

With each sample, at least 5 micrograms of total RNA were extracted. The authors ran a second PCR of roughly 7 to 11 cycles using a sample-barcoded 5' primer and a J-beta primer mix. Each CDR3 protein is one row after TCRdb ran MiXCR on the 5' RACE reads. The table shows some 760,000 distinct CDR3 sequences, with 20% to 30% occurring only once. Losses at the gene ends were 0 bases for V and 7 bases for J; bases not matched to a gene: 9. The CDR3 sequence is 17 residues long. The germline V gene has CDR1 SGHRS and CDR2 YFSETQ. To note about this clonotype: The antigen remains unidentified.

The same data also went into a second study, on T cells of mothers and their children. That study reports: Sample barcodes plus 2-4 random nucleotides came from the M1S primer. Reads obtained per mother exceeded 8.5 million TCR beta CDR3 reads, with roughly 3 million obtained per child.

Sequenced sample: blood. This receptor was taken from a boy younger than 18 in good health. This chain connects TRBV5-1 to TRBJ2-1; 11 nucleotides match TRBD1. The CDR3 region is CASSLGGQGANLNEQFF. The CDR3 region has the DNA TGCGCCAGCAGCTTGGGCGGACAGGGGGCTAACTTGAATGAGCAGTTCTTC.